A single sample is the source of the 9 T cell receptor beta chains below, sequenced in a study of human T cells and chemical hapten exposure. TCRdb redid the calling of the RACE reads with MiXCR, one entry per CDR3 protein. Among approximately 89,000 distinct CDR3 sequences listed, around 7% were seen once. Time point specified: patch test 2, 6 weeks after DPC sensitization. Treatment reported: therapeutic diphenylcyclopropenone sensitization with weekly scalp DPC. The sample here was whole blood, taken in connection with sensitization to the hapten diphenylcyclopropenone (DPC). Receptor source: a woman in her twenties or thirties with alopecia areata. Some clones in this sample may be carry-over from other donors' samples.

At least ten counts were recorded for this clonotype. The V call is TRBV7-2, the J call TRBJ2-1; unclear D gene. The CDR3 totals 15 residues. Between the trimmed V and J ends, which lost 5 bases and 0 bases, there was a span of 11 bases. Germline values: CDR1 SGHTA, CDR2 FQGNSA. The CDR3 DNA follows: TGTGCCAGCAGCCTACAGAGAAGCTCCTACAATGAGCAGTTCTTC. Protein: CASSLQRSSYNEQFF.

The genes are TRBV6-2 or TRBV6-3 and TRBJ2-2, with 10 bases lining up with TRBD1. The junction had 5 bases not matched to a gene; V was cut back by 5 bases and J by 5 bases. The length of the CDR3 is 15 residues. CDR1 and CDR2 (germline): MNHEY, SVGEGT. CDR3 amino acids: CASSQGTGETGELFF. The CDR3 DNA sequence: TGTGCCAGCAGTCAAGGGACAGGGGAAACCGGGGAGCTGTTTTTT.

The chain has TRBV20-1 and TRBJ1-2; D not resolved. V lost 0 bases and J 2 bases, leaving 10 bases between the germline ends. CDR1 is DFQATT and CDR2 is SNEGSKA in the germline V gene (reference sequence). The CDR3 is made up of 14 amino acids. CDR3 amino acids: CSARDSRQNYGYTF. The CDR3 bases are TGCAGTGCTAGAGATTCACGCCAGAACTATGGCTACACCTTC.

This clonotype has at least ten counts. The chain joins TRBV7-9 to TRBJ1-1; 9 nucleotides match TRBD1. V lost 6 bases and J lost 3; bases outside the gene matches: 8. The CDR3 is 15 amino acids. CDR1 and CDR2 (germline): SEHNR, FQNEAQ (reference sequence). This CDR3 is CASREQGARYTEAFF. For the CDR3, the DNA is TGTGCCAGCAGAGAACAGGGGGCGCGGTACACTGAAGCTTTCTTT.

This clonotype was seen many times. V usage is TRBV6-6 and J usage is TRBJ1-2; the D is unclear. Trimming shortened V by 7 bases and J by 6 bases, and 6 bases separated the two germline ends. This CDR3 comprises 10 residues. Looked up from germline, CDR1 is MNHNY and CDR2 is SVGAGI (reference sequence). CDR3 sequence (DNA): TGTGCCAGCACGGGCGATGGCTACACCTTC. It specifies CASTGDGYTF.

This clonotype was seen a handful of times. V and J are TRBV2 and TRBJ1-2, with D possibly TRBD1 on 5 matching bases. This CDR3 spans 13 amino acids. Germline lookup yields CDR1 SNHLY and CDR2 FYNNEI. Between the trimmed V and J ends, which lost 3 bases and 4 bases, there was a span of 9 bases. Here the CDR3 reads CASSDGGAYGYTF. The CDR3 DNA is TGTGCCAGCAGTGACGGGGGTGCCTATGGCTACACCTTC.

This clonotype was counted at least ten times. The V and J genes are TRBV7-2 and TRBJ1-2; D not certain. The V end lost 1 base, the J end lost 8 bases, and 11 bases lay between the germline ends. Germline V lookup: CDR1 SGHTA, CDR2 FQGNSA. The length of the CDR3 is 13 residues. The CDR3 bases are TGTGCCAGCAGCTTAGTAGGCGAGGTCGGCTACACCTTC. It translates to CASSLVGEVGYTF.

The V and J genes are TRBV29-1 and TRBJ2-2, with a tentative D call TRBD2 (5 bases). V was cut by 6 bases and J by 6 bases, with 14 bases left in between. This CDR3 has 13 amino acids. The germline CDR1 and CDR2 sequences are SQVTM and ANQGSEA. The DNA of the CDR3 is TGCAGCGTCCTCCCTAGCAGCCCCGGGGAGCTGTTTTTT. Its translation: CSVLPSSPGELFF.

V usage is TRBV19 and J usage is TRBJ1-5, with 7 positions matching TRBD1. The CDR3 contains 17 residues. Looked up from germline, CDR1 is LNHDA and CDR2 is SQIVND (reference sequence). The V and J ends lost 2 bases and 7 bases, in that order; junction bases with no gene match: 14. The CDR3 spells CASSISTGLLAWQPQHF. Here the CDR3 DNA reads TGTGCCAGTAGTATATCGACAGGGTTACTAGCTTGGCAGCCCCAGCATTTT.